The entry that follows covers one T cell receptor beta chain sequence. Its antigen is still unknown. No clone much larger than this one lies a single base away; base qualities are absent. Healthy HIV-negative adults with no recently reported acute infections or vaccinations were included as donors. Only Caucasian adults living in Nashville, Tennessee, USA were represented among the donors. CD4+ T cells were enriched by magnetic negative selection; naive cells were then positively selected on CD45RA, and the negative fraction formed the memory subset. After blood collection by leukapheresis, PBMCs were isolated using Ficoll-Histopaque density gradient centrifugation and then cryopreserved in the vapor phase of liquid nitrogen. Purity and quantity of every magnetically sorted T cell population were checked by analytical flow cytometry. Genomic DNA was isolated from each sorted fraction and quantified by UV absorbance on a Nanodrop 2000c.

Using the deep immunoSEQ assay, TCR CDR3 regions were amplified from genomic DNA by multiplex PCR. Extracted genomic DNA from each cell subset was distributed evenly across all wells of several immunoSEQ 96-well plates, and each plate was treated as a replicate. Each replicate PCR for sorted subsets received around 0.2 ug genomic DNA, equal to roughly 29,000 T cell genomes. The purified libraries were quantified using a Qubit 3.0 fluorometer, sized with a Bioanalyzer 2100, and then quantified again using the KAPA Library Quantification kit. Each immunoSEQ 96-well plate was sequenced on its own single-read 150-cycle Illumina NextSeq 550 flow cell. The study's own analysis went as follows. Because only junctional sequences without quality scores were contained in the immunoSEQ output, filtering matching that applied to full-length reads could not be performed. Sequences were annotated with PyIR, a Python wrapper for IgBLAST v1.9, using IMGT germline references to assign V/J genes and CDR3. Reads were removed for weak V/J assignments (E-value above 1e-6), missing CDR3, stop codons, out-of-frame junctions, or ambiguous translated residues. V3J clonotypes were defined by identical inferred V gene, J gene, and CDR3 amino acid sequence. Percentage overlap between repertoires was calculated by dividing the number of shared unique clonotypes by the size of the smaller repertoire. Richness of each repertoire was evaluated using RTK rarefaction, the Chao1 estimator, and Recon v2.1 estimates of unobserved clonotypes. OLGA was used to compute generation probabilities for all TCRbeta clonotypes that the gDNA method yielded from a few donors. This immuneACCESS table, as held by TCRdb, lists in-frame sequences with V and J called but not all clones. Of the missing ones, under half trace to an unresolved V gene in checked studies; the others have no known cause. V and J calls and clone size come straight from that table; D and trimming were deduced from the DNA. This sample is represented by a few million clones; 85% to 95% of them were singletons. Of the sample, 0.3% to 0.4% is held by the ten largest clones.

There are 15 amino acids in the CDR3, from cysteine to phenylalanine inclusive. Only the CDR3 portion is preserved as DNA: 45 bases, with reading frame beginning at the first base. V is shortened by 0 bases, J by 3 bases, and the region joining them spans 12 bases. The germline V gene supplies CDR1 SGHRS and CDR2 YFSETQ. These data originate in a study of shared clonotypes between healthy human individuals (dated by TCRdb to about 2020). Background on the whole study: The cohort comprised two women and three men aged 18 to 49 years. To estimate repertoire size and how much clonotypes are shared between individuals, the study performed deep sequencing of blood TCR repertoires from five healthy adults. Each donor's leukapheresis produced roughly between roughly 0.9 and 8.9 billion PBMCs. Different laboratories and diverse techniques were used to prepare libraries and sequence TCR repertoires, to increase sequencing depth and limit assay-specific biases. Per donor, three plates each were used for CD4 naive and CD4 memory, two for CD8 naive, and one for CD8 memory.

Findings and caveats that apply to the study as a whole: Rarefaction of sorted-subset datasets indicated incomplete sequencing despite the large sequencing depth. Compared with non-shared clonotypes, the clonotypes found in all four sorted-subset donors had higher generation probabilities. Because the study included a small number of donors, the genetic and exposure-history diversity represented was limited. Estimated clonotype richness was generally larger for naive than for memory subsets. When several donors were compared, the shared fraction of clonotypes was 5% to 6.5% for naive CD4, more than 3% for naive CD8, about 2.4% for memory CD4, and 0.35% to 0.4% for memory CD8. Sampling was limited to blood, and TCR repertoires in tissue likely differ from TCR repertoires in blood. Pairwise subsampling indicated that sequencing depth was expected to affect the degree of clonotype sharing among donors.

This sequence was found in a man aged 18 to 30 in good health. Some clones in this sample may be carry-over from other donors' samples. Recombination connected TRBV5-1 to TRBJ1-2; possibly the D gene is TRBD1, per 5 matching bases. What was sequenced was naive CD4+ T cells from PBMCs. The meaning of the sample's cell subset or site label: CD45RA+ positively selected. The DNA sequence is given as TGCGCCAGCAGCTTGGGAGCAGGGATGCACTATGGCTACACCTTC. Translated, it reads CASSLGAGMHYGYTF.